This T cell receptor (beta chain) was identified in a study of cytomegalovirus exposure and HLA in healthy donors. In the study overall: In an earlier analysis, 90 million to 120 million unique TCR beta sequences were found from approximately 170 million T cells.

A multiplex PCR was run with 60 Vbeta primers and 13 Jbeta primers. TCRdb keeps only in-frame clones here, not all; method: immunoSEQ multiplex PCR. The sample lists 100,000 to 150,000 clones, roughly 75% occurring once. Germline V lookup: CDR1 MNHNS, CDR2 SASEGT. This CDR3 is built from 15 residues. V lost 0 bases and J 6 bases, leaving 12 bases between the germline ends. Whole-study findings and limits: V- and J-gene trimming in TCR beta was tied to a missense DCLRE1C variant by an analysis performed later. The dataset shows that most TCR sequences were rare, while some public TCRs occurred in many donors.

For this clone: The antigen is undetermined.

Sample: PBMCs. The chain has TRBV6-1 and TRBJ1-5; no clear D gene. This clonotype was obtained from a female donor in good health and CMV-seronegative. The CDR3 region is CASSEAGRSTQPQHF. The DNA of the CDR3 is TGTGCCAGCAGTGAAGCGGGCCGGTCCACTCAGCCCCAGCATTTT.